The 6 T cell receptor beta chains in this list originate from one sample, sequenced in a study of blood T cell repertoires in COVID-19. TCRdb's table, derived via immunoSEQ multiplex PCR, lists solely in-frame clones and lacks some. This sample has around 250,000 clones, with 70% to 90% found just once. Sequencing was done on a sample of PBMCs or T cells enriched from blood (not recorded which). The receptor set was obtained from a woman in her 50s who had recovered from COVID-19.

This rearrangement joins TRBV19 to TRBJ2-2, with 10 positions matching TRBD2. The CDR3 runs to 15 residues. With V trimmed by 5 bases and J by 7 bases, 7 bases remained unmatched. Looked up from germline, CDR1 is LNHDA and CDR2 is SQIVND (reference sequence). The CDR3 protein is CASSSASGSSGELFF. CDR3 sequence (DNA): TGTGCCAGTAGTTCGGCTAGCGGGAGTAGCGGGGAGCTGTTTTTT.

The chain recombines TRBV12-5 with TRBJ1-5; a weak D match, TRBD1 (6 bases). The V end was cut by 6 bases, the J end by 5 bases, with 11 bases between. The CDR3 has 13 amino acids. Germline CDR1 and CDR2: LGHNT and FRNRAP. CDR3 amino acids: CASGADSDQPQHF. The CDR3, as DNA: TGTGCTAGTGGGGCGGACAGCGATCAGCCCCAGCATTTT.

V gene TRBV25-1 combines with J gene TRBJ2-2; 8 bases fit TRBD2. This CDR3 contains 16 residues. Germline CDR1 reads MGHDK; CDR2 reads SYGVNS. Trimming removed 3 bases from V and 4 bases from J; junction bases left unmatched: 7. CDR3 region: CASSEGLGDVTGELFF. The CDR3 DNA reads TGTGCCAGCAGTGAGGGACTAGGAGATGTCACCGGGGAGCTGTTTTTT.

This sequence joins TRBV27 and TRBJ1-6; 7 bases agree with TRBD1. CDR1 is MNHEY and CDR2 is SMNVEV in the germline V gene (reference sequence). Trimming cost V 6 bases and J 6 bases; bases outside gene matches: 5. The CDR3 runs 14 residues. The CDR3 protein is CASRKGTANSPLHF. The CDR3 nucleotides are TGTGCCAGCAGGAAAGGGACAGCTAATTCACCCCTCCACTTT.

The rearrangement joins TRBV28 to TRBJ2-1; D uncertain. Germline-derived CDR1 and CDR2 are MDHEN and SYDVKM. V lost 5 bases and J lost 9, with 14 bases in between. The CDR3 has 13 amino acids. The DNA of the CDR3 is TGTGCCAGCAGTCCCACTCTTACGAGTGAGCAGTTCTTC. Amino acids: CASSPTLTSEQFF.

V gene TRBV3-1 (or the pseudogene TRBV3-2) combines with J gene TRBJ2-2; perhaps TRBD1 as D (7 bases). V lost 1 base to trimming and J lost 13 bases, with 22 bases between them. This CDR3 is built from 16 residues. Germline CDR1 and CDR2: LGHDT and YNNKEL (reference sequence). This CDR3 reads CASSQAPRQGGAGLFF. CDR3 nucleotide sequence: TGTGCCAGCAGCCAAGCTCCTCGACAGGGCGGGGCGGGGCTGTTTTTT.